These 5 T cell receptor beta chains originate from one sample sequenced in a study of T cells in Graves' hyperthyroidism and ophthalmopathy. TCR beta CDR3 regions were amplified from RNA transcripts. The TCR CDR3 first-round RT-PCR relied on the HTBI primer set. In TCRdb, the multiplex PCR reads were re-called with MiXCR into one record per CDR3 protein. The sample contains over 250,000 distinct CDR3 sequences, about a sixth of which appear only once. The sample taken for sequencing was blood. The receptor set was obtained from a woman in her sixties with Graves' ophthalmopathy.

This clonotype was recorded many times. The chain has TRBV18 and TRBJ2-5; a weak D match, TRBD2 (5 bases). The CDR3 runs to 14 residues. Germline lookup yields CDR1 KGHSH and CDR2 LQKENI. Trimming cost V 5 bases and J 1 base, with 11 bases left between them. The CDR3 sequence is CASSSRVTQETQYF. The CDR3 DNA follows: TGTGCCAGCTCATCGAGGGTAACCCAAGAGACCCAGTACTTC.

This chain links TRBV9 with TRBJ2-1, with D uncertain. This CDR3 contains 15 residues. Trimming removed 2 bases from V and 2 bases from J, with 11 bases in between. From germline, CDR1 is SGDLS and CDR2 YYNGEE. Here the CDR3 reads CASSVTRGPYNEQFF. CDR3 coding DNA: TGTGCCAGCAGCGTTACCCGCGGCCCCTACAATGAGCAGTTCTTC.

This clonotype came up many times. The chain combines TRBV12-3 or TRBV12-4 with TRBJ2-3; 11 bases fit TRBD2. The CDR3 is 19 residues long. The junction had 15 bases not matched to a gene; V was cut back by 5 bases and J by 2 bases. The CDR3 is CASSPWTGLAGGPTDTQYF. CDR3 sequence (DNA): TGTGCCAGCAGTCCTTGGACAGGGTTAGCGGGGGGGCCCACAGATACGCAGTATTTT.

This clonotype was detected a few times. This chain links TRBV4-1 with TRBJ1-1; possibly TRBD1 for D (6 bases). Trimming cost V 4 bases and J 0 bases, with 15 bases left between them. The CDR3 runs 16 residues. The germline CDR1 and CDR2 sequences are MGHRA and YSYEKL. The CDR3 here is CASSLSLGGLNTEAFF. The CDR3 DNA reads TGCGCCAGCAGCCTGAGTTTGGGGGGCCTGAACACTGAAGCTTTCTTT.

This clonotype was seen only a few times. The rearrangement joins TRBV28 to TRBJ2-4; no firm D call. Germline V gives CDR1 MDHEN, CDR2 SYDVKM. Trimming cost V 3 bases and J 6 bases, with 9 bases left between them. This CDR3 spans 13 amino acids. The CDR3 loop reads CASSLGYTNIQYF. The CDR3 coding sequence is TGTGCCAGCAGTTTGGGGTACACAAACATTCAGTACTTC.